These T cell receptor beta chains were read from a single sample in a study of blood T cell repertoires in COVID-19. Clones were sequenced by immunoSEQ multiplex PCR, and TCRdb holds only the in-frame ones, with some missing. The sample holds 150,000 to 200,000 clones, around nine tenths seen once. The sample consisted of peripheral blood. Receptor source: a woman aged 70-85 years with COVID-19, enrolled during active disease. CDR3s include the opening cysteine and the closing phenylalanine or tryptophan. D genes are given only for firm matches. Clone size is stated in some rows and not others, as once, few, many or a class when expanded.

cdr3_aa cdr3_nt j_call v_call clone_size d_call
CASSQDFGVPSTDTQYF TGCGCCAGCAGCCAAGATTTCGGGGTCCCTAGCACAGATACGCAGTATTTT TRBJ2-3 TRBV4-3 . .
CASSRQGTDTQYF TGTGCCAGCAGTAGACAGGGCACAGATACGCAGTATTTT TRBJ2-3 TRBV6-2/TRBV6-3 . .
CASSVGGEDYGYTF TGTGCCAGCAGCGTAGGGGGCGAAGACTATGGCTACACCTTC TRBJ1-2 TRBV9 . .
CASSLGGLAGYNEQFF TGTGCCAGCAGCTTAGGGGGACTAGCGGGATACAATGAGCAGTTCTTC TRBJ2-1 TRBV7-9 . TRBD2
CASSLDQGNYGYTF TGCGCCAGCAGCTTGGACCAGGGTAACTATGGCTACACCTTC TRBJ1-2 TRBV5-1 . .
CASSPEGRGAVGYTF TGTGCCAGCTCACCAGAGGGCAGGGGGGCAGTTGGCTACACCTTC TRBJ1-2 TRBV18 . TRBD1
CAWTKGGLAGGSSYNEQFF TGTGCCTGGACTAAGGGCGGGCTAGCGGGAGGGTCATCCTACAATGAGCAGTTCTTC TRBJ2-1 TRBV30 . TRBD2
CASSQGLYGYTF TGTGCCAGCAGCCAAGGGCTCTATGGCTACACCTTC TRBJ1-2 TRBV3-1/TRBV3-2 . .
CASSPDRLGEAFF TGTGCCAGCAGTCCCGACAGGTTGGGAGAAGCTTTCTTT TRBJ1-1 TRBV12-3/TRBV12-4 . .
CAISGGLGVNQPQHF TGTGCCATCAGTGGGGGGCTGGGGGTCAATCAGCCCCAGCATTTT TRBJ1-5 TRBV10-3 . .
CASSPERGLSNSPLHF TGTGCCAGCAGCCCTGAGCGGGGTTTAAGTAATTCACCCCTCCACTTT TRBJ1-6 TRBV7-9 . .
CASSSDSRGYTF TGTGCCAGCAGTTCCGACTCAAGAGGCTACACCTTC TRBJ1-2 TRBV12-3/TRBV12-4 once .
CASSFRGGGTYEQYF TGCGCCAGCAGCTTCAGGGGCGGGGGGACCTACGAGCAGTACTTC TRBJ2-7 TRBV5-1 few TRBD2
CASSSPSGGNTDTQYF TGTGCCAGCAGCTCACCTAGCGGAGGGAACACAGATACGCAGTATTTT TRBJ2-3 TRBV7-2 . TRBD2
CASSYRGQGADEKLFF TGCGCCAGCAGCTACCGTGGACAGGGGGCCGATGAAAAACTGTTTTTT TRBJ1-4 TRBV5-1 . TRBD1
CASSQRRNSPLHF TGTGCCAGCAGTCAGAGGCGGAATTCACCCCTCCACTTT TRBJ1-6 TRBV6-5 . .
CASSLGGAREKLFF TGCGCCAGCAGCTTGGGTGGGGCGCGAGAAAAACTGTTTTTT TRBJ1-4 TRBV5-1 . .
CATRGGGNTIYF TGCGCCACCAGAGGAGGTGGAAACACCATATATTTT TRBJ1-3 TRBV4-1 . .
CASSRGTGWDEAFF TGTGCCAGTAGTCGCGGGACAGGGTGGGATGAAGCTTTCTTT TRBJ1-1 TRBV19 . TRBD1
CANRRGLAGNEKLFF TGTGCCAACCGGCGGGGGCTGGCTGGTAATGAAAAACTGTTTTTT TRBJ1-4 TRBV2 . .